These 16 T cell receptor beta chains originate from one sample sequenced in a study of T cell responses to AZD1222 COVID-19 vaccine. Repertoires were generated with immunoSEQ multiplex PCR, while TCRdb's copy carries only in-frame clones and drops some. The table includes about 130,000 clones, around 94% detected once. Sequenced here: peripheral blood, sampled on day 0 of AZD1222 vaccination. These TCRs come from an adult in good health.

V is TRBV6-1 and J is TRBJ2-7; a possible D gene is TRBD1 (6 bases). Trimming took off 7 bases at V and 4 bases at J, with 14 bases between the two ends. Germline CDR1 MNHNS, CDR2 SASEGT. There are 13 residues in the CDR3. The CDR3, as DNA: TGTGCCAGCACCCAGGGGTGGGAGTACGAGCAGTACTTC. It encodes CASTQGWEYEQYF.

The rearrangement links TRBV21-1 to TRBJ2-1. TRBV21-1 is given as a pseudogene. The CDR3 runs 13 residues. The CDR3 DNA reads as TGTGCCAGCAACACCTACCCCCCACCGGAGCAGTTCTTC. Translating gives CASNTYPPPEQFF.

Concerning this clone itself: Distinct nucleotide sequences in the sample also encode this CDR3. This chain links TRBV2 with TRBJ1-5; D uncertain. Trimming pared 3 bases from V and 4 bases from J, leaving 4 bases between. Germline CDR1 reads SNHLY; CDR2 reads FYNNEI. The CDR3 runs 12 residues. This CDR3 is CASSEGNQPQHF. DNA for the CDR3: TGTGCCAGCAGTGAGGGGAATCAGCCCCAGCATTTT.

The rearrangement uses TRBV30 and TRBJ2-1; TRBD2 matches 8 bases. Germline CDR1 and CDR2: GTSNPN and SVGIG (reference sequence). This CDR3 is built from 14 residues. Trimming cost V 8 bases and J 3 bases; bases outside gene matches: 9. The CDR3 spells CARMSGSGYNEQFF. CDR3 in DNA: TGTGCCAGAATGAGCGGGAGCGGCTACAATGAGCAGTTCTTC.

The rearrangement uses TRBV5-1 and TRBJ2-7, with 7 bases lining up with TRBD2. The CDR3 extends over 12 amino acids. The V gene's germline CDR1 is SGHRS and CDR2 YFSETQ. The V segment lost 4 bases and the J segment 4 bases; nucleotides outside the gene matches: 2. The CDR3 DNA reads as TGCGCCAGCAGCCCCGGGGGGTACGAGCAGTACTTC. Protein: CASSPGGYEQYF.

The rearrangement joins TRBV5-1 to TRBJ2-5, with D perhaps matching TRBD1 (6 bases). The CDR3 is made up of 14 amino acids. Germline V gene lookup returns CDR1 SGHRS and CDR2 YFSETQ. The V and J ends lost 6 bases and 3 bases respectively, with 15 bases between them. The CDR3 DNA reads TGCGCCAGCACCCTCCTGACAGGAAAAGAGACCCAGTACTTC. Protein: CASTLLTGKETQYF.

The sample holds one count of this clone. Here the CDR3 DNA reads TGTGCCAGCAGGGGGAGCACAGATACGCAGTATTTT. The encoded protein is CASRGSTDTQYF. This chain connects TRBV6-4 to TRBJ2-3; D is unclear. In germline, CDR1 is MRHNA, CDR2 SNTAGT. V lost 6 bases and J 0 bases, leaving 4 bases between the germline ends. The CDR3 covers 12 residues.

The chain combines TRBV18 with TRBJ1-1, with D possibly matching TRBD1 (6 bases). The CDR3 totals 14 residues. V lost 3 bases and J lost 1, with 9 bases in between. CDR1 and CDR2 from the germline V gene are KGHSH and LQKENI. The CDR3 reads CASSPPGQNTEAFF. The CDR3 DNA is TGTGCCAGCTCACCCCCGGGACAGAACACTGAAGCTTTCTTT.

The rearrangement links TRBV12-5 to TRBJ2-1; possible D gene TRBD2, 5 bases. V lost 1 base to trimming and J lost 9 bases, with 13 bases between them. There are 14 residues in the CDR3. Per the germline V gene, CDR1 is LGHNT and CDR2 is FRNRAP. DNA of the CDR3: TGTGCTAGTGGTTTGGGACCCCGCGGGTCTGAGCAGTTCTTC. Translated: CASGLGPRGSEQFF.

The CDR3 DNA sequence: TGTGCCAGCAGCGGAGTACGGGGCCGCGGAAACACCATATATTTT. Amino acid sequence: CASSGVRGRGNTIYF. The rearrangement links TRBV9 to TRBJ1-3; a weak D match, TRBD1 (5 bases). The CDR3 is 15 residues long. V lost 3 bases to trimming and J lost 4 bases, with 14 bases between them. Germline CDR1 reads SGDLS; CDR2 reads YYNGEE. Using reference TRBV9 and TRBJ1-3 for the parts outside the CDR3, the full variable domain is DSGVTQTPKHLITATGQRVTLRCSPRSGDLSVYWYQQSLDQGLQFLIQYYNGEERAKGNILERFSAQQFPDLHSELNLSSLELGDSALYFCASSGVRGRGNTIYFGEGSWLTVV.

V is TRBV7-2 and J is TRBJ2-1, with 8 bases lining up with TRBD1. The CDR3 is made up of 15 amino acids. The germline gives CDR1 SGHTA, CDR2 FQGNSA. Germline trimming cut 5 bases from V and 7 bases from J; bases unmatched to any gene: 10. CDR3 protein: CASSLWVGQGNEQFF. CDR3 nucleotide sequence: TGTGCCAGCAGCCTTTGGGTTGGACAGGGAAATGAGCAGTTCTTC.

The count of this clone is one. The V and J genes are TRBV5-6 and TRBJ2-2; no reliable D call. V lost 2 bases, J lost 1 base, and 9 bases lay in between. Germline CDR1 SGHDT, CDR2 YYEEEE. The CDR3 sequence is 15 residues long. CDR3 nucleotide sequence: TGTGCCAGCAGCTTAACCGAGAAGAACACCGGGGAGCTGTTTTTT. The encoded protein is CASSLTEKNTGELFF.

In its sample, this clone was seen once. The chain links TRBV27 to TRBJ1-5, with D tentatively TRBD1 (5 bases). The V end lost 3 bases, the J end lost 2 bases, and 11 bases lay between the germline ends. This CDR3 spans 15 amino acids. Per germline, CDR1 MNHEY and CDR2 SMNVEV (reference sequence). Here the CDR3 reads CASSLGGEGNQPQHF. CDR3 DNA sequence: TGTGCCAGCAGTTTGGGGGGGGAAGGCAATCAGCCCCAGCATTTT.

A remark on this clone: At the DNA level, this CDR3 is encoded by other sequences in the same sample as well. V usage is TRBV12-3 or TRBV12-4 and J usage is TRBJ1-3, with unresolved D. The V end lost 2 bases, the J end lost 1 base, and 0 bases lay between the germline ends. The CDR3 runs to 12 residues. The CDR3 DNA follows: TGTGCCAGCAGTTTATCTGGAAACACCATATATTTT. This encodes CASSLSGNTIYF.

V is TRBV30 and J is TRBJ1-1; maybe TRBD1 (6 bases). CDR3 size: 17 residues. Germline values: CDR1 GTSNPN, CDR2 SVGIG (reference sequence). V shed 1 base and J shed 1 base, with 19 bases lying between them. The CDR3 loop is CAWSGLDGGRGNTEAFF. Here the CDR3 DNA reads TGTGCCTGGAGTGGTCTCGATGGGGGCCGGGGGAACACTGAAGCTTTCTTT.

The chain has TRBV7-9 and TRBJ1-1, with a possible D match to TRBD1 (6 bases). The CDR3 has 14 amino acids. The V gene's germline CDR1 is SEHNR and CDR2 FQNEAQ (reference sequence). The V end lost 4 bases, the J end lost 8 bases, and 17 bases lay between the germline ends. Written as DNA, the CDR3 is TGTGCCAGCAGCTCCGACAGGCTTCCTTTCGAAGCTTTCTTT. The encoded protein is CASSSDRLPFEAFF.